This T cell receptor (beta chain) was captured in a study of cytomegalovirus exposure and HLA in healthy donors (dated by TCRdb to about 2017). Study-wide context: According to an earlier analysis of 587 of the donors, some 180 million T cells yielded roughly 110 million unique TCR beta sequences and less than 300 Gb of sequence data. All discovery cohort repertoires had been generated on a single sequencing platform. The genetic ancestry cluster associated with self-reported Caucasian donors included approximately 85% of the 300 to 450 genotyped donors. To study patterns of TCR occurrence, a later analysis re-analyzed previously published TCR beta repertoires from around 700 donors and added high-resolution HLA genotyping. In the later analysis, no new phenotypic data were used to find candidate immune exposures; instead, reliance was placed on TCR beta sequences and their occurrence across donors. The study aimed to test whether signatures of past pathogen exposure could be identified by cataloging public T cell receptors. On average, around 240,000 unique TCR beta nucleotide sequences were sequenced per donor among about 400 genotyped donors of the cohort, with approximately 18% of those sequences being non-productive. Donor age, sex, ethnicity and CMV serostatus were compiled alongside the repertoire data. About 5 DR-DQ haplotypes were handled as single units for association and clustering, since linkage in the cohort was strong. An early release that covered fewer than 750 HLA-typed donors contained approximately 300 gigabases of sequencing data and tens of millions of unique TCR sequences. To predict cytomegalovirus infection status, the study combined high-throughput TCR immunosequencing, statistical association of individual TCRs with disease status, and machine learning. The study used immunosequencing to profile the T cell repertoires of some 600 subjects and linked those repertoires to cytomegalovirus serostatus. Along with the approximately 650-subject first cohort, a separate validation cohort of over a hundred different subjects was used. An earlier analysis of a few hundred of the donors applied high-throughput TCR beta sequencing to assess whether each TCR beta V gene segment acted as functional or pseudogenic. HLA typing covered class I and class II loci at four-digit resolution. The number of typed donors differed by locus: roughly 629-630 for A, B, C, DRB1 and DQB1; 500 to 550 for DQA1; fewer than 610 for DPA1; and approximately 450 for DPB1. A later genetic analysis used genome-wide SNP genotypes for 398 of the 666 donors, treating that subset as a discovery cohort.

The library was made by the immunoSEQ multiplex PCR assay. For the multiplex PCR, a mixture combining 60 forward primers for TCR Vbeta segments and 13 reverse primers for TCR Jbeta segments was used. The CDR3 region of rearranged TCR beta genes was amplified from genomic DNA with a multiplex PCR assay. Amplified TCR beta libraries were sequenced as 87-base-pair reads on the Illumina HiSeq System. The original pipeline was this. A later analysis tallied around 80 million unique TCR beta chains across the 600 to 700 repertoires, and about 12 million of those chains were shared by two or more donors. Raw reads were error-corrected and collapsed into unique sequences by a nearest-neighbor algorithm in which closely related sequences were merged to remove PCR and sequencing errors. Alignment of CDR3 sequences to IMGT reference sequences was used to assign V, D and J gene segments. Each retained sequence needed at least a six-nucleotide match to both a V gene segment and a J gene segment. Rearrangements were called productive when the CDR3 lacked stop codons and stayed in frame with V and J; all others were non-productive. Following IMGT convention, CDR3 was defined as the stretch from the second conserved V-encoded cysteine to the conserved J-encoded phenylalanine. Sequences without an unambiguous match to a single V gene segment were excluded from the earlier analysis of 500 to 700 of the donors. In an earlier analysis of 450 to 750 of the donors, a V segment was called functional when productive rearrangements were above 56.7%, and segregating when the standard deviation between donors exceeded 5%. A statistical classification framework was developed to diagnose cytomegalovirus status using the catalog of TCR beta chain sequences. A later analysis assigned V and J genes by comparing TCR nucleotide sequences with IMGT/GENE-DB human TR gene sequences. The TCRdist pipeline was used in a later analysis to assign CDR3 sequences and most-parsimonious VDJ recombination scenarios. In a later analysis, every TCR beta chain was defined by the combination of its CDR3 amino acid sequence and its V-gene family, and reads without a unique V-gene family were dropped. A later analysis removed 592 highly shared, low-generation-probability nucleotide sequences to deal with suspected cross-contamination and a sequencing artifact. In a later analysis, a clonal expansion index for each public chain was calculated from normalized within-repertoire ranks of inferred template counts. In a later analysis, generation probabilities were computed using a VDJ recombination model fitted to out-of-frame rearrangements, and the results were checked against IGoR. In a later analysis, hypergeometric tests were used to score TCR-TCR, TCR-HLA and TCR-CMV co-occurrence, with a repertoire-size bias correction applied to TCR pairs. To estimate false discovery rates, a later analysis permuted the HLA or CMV assignments 20 times. In a later analysis, co-occurring TCRs were grouped using DBSCAN, with TCRdist sequence similarity added in when clustering inside HLA-allele-positive subsets. Co-occurrence clustering excluded repertoires with fewer than 30,000 or more than 120,000 public chains, plus five with anomalous nucleotide sharing. Entries here come from immuneACCESS through TCRdb and include only in-frame sequences with V and J called. Some clones fail to appear in such tables; in the studies checked, an unresolved V gene covers under half of the shortfall, and the cause of the remainder is unknown. Clone size and V and J calls were adopted from that table, with D and trimming inferred from the DNA. The table for this sample lists around 93,000 clones; over 75% of them were counted only once. The ten largest make up roughly 3.8% of the sample.

The cohort was made up of around 720 healthy bone marrow donors. Cohort members were all nominally healthy when sampled, although unrecorded immune exposures were likely present. The donor was CMV seronegative and was included in the group of 352 seronegative cohort members. A peripheral blood sample was provided by each donor, and peripheral blood mononuclear cells were used for TCR beta sequencing. Genomic DNA was extracted from the blood cell samples with the Qiagen DNeasy Blood Extraction Kit. Paper-wide results and their limitations: HLA typing was unavailable for some donors at each locus, so association tests used only the typed subset. According to a later analysis, most CMV-associated TCR beta chains appeared to be HLA-restricted, and the HLA associations seemed to be driven largely by CMV exposure. The study gave a list of 150 to 200 TCR beta chains associated with cytomegalovirus. A cluster of highly shared sequence variants was judged likely to be a technical artifact of the sequencing pipeline. Correlated functional status among segregating V segments might reflect linkage disequilibrium, but an unknown experimental factor could not be ruled out. The presence/absence analyses assumed that sequencing depth was roughly uniform across donors, and that assumption may not be true. V-gene and J-gene trimming of TCR beta chains was associated with a missense DCLRE1C variant in a later genetic analysis, and the association was replicated in an independent cohort. A later genetic analysis reported fewer N-insertions in productive TCRs among donors in an Asian-associated ancestry cluster than the roughly 700-donor mean. A later analysis found that HLA-associated TCR beta chains were more clonally expanded and had lower generation probabilities than equally common non-associated chains. Cytomegalovirus status was reported to be diagnosed by the classifier with high specificity and sensitivity in both the original and validation cohorts. The earlier analysis of about 600 of the donors excluded roughly 17 rarely observed V segments, including chromosome 9 orphons, because counts were too low. Because the 87-base-pair reads could not distinguish some IMGT-functional V segments, including TRBV6-2 and TRBV6-3, those segments were excluded. The cohort was sequenced for TCR beta chains only, and without alpha or paired-chain data the features that could be detected were limited. Several of the top co-occurrence clusters appeared to be linked to parvovirus B19, influenza, CMV and Epstein-Barr virus, according to a later analysis. The authors suggested that the approach could potentially be generalized to other disease states and immunological phenotypes. In a later analysis, TCR association rates were found to vary across HLA loci, with the most associated TCRs seen for DRB1 alleles and the fewest for HLA-C alleles. A further reported finding was that TCR beta sequences accurately predicted the HLA-A and HLA-B alleles for most subjects in the first cohort. When HLA alleles, especially DR and DQ, strongly co-occurred, attributing TCR associations to individual alleles was difficult. CMV serostatus was the only immune exposure information available for the cohort. An earlier analysis of several hundred of the donors showed that most TCR beta V segments appeared in productive rearrangements either about 87% or about 30% of the time, which broadly matched IMGT annotations. While some public TCRs were present in many individuals, most TCR sequences turned up only very rarely across donors. A later analysis associated about 17,000 TCR beta sequences with specific HLA alleles at a false discovery rate of 0.05. Three of the identified cytomegalovirus-associated TCR beta chains were confirmed in vitro to be specific for cytomegalovirus antigens.

As regards this clone: Its antigen is still unknown. Base qualities were left out, and no much larger clone turns up one base away.

The CDR3, from cysteine to phenylalanine, totals 13 residues. Only CDR3 DNA remains: 39 bases, in frame from the first base. Material: PBMCs. The V and J genes are TRBV21-1 and TRBJ1-1. TRBV21-1 is recorded as a pseudogene. The TCR sequence derives from a man aged 50 to 60 in good health and CMV-seronegative. The nucleotide sequence reads TGTGCCAGCAGCCCCCCGGTTCGGACTGAAGCTTTCTTT. Its translation is CASSPPVRTEAFF.